Given below is one T cell receptor beta chain in context. This entry is derived from a study of blood T cell repertoires in COVID-19. Study summary: Samples representing acute and convalescent COVID-19 were sourced from the United States, Italy and Spain. The cDNA or gDNA used as material had been derived from T cells, B-cell-depleted T cells, or PBMCs.

Germline V gives CDR1 SGHTA, CDR2 FQGNSA. V shed 4 bases and J 7 bases; nucleotides not matched to a gene: 13. The CDR3 loop spans 15 amino acids. Authors' methods: Amplification with reference gene primers provided the estimates of nucleated cell counts. Sequencing used immunoSEQ multiplex PCR; TCRdb keeps in-frame clones, though not all of them. That table gives V, J and clone size, and the DNA gave D and trimming. The repertoire includes 250,000 or so clones, 82% of them detected once, and approximately 3.5% sits in the top ten. The V call is TRBV7-2, the J call TRBJ2-7; TRBD2 matches 7 bases. What was sequenced was peripheral blood. The clonotype comes from a woman aged 18 to 35 with acute or convalescent COVID-19. The chain's CDR3 is CASSYSAWGGYEQYF. For the CDR3, the DNA is TGTGCCAGCAGCTATTCAGCGTGGGGGGGGTATGAGCAGTACTTC.